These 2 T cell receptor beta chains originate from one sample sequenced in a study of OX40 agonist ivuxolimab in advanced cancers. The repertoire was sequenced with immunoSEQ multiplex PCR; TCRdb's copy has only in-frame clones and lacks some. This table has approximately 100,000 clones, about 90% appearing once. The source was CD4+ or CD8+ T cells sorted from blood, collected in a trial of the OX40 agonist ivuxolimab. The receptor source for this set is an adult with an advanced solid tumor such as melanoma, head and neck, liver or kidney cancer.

This chain's CDR3 is CASSRDSDNEKLFF. The CDR3 DNA is TGTGCCAGCAGCCGTGACAGCGATAATGAAAAACTGTTTTTT. This rearrangement joins TRBV5-4 to TRBJ1-4, with D possibly being TRBD1 (5 bases). With 4 bases removed from V and 4 bases from J, the gap between germline ends came to 11 bases. Germline CDR1 and CDR2: SGHNT and YYREEE (reference sequence). The CDR3 has 14 residues.

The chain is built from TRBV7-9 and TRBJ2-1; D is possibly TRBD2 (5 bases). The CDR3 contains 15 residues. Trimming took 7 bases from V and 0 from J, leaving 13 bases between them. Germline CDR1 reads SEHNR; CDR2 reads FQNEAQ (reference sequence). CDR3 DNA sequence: TGTGCCAGCAACTATGGACTGAACTCCTACAATGAGCAGTTCTTC. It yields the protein CASNYGLNSYNEQFF.